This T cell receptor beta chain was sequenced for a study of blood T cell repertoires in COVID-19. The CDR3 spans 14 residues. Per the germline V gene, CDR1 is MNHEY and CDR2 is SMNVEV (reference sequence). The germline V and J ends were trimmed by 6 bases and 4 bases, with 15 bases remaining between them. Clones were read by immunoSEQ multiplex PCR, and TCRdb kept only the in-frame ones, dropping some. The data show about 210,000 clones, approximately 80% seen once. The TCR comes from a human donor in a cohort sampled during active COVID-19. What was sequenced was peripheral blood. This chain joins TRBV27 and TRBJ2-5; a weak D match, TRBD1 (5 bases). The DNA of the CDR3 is TGTGCCAGCAGCTTCAGAGCAGGGTTAGAGACCCAGTACTTC. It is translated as CASSFRAGLETQYF.